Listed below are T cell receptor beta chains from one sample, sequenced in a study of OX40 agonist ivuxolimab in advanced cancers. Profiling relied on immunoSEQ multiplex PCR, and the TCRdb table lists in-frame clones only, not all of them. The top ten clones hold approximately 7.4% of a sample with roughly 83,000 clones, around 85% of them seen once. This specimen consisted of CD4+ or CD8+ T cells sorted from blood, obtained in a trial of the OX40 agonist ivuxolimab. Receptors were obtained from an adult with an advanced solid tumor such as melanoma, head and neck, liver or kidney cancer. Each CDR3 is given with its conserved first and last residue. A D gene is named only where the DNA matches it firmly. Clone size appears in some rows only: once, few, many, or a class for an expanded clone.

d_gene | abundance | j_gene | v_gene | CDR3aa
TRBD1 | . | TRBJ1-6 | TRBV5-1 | CASSDLPLQGNNSPLHF
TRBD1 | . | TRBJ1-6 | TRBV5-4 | CASSFTGGGSPLHF
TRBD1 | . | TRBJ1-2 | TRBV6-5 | CASSFSPGQGSNTF
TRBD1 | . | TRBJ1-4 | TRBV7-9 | CASSPMMGQANEKLFF
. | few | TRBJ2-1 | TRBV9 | CASSVGHSGPNEQFF
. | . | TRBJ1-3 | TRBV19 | CASSAAQRSGNTIYF
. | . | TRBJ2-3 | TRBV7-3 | CASSWKPTDTQYF
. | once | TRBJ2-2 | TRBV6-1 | CASTELRETGELFF
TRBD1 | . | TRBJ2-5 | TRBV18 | CASSPLPIRTGTTQYF
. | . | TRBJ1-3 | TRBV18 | CASSLTTGRNSGNTIYF
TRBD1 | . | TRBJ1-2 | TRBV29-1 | CSARHRGDYGYTF
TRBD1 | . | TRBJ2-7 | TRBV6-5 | CASSKRTGSYEQYF
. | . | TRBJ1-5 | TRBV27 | CASSFGRSRNQPQHF
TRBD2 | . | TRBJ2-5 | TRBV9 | CASSVVAGAQQETQYF
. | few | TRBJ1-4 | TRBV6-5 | CASSYSPAEDEKLFF
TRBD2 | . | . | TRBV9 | CASSVGGPGTNYEQYF
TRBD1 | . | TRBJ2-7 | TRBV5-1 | CASSSGTGVMTYEQYF
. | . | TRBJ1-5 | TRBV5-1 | CASSLGPAGNQPQHF
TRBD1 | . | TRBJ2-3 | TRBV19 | CASSMTGQGADTQYF
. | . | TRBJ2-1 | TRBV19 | CASSVGQGNEQFF
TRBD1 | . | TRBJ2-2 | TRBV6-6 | CASRKGQGTGELFF